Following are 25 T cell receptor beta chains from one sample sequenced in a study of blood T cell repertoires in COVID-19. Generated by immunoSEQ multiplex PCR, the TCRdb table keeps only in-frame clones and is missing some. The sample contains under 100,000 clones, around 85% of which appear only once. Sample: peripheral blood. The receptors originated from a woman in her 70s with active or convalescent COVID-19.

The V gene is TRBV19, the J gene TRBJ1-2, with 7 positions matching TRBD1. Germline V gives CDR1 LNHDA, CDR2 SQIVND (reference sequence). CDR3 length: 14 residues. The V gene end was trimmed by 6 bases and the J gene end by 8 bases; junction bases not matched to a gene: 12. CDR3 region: CASRPGTAPGGYTF. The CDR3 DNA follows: TGTGCCAGTAGGCCCGGGACAGCTCCCGGAGGCTACACCTTC.

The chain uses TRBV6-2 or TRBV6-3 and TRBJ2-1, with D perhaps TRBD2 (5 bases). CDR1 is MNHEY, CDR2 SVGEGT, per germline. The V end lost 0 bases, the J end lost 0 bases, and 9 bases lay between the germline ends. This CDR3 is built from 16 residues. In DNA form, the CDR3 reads TGTGCCAGCAGTTACTCGAAAGGGAGCTCCTACAATGAGCAGTTCTTC. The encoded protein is CASSYSKGSSYNEQFF.

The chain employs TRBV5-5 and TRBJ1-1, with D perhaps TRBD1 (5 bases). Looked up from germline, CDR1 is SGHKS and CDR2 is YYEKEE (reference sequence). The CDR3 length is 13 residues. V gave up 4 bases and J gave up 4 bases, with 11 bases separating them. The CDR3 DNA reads TGTGCCAGCAGCCAGGGTCTAAGCACTGAAGCTTTCTTT. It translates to CASSQGLSTEAFF. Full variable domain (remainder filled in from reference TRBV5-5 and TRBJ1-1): DAGVTQSPTHLIKTRGQQVTLRCSPISGHKSVSWYQQVLGQGPQFIFQYYEKEERGRGNFPDRFSARQFPNYSSELNVNALLLGDSALYLCASSQGLSTEAFFGQGTRLTVV.

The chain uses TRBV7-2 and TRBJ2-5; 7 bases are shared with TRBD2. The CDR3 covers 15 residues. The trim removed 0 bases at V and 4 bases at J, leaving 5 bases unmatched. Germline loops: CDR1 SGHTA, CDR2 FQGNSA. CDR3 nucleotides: TGTGCCAGCAGCTTAGCCCGGGACTATGGAGAGACCCAGTACTTC. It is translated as CASSLARDYGETQYF.

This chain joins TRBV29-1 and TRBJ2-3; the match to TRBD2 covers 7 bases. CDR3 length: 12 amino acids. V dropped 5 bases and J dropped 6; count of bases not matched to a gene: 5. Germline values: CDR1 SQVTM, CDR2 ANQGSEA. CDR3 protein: CSVHGGMDTQYF. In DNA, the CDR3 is TGCAGCGTTCACGGGGGGATGGATACGCAGTATTTT.

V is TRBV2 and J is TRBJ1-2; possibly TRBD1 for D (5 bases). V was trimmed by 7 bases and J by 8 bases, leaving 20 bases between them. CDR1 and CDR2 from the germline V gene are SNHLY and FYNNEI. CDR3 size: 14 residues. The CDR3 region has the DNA TGTGCCAGCAAGAGATCGGGACTTCAGTGGGGCTACACCTTC. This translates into CASKRSGLQWGYTF.

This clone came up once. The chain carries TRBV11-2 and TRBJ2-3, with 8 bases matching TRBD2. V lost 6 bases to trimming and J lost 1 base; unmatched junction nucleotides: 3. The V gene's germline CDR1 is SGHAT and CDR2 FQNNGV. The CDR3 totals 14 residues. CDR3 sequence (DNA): TGTGCCAGCAGGTATAGCGGGGGCACAGATACGCAGTATTTT. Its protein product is CASRYSGGTDTQYF.

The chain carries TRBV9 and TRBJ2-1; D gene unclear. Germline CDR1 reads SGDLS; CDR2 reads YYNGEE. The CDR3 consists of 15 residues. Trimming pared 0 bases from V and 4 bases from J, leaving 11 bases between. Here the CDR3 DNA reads TGTGCCAGCAGCGTAGGCTCGCGCGGTTACAATGAGCAGTTCTTC. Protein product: CASSVGSRGYNEQFF.

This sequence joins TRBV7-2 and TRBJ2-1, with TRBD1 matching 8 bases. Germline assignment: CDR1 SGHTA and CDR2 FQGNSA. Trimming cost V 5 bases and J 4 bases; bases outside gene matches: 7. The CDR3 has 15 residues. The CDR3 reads CASSVLTGAYNEQFF. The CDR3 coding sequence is TGTGCCAGCAGCGTATTGACAGGGGCATACAATGAGCAGTTCTTC.

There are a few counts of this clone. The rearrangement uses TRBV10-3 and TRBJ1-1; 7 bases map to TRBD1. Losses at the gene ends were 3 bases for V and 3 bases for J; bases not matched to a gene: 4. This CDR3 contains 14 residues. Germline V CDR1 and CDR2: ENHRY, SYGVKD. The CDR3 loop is CAISEGQAHTEAFF. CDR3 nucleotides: TGTGCCATCAGTGAAGGACAGGCCCACACTGAAGCTTTCTTT.

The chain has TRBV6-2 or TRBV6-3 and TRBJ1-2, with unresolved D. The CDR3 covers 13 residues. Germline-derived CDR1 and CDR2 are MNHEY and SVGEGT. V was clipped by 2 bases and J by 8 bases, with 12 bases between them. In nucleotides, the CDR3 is TGTGCCAGCAGTTACGGCCCCTTACAAGGCTACACCTTC. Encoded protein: CASSYGPLQGYTF.

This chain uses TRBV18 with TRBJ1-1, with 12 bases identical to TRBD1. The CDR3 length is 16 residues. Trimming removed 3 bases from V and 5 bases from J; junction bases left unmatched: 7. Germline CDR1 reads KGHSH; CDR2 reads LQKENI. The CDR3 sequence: CASSPPGQGASTEAFF. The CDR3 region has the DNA TGTGCCAGCTCACCGCCGGGACAGGGGGCAAGTACTGAAGCTTTCTTT.

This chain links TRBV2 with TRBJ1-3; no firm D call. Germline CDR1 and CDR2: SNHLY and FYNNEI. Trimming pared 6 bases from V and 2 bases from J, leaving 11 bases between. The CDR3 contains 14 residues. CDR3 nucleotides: TGTGCCAGCAGGGAAACAGTTACTGGAAACACCATATATTTT. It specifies CASRETVTGNTIYF.

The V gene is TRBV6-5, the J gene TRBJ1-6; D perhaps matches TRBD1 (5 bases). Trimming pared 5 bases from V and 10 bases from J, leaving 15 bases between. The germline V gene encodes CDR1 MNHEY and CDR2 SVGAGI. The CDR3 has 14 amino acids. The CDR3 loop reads CASSLAGQESPLHF. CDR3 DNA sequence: TGTGCCAGCAGTCTTGCGGGGCAGGAATCACCCCTCCACTTT.

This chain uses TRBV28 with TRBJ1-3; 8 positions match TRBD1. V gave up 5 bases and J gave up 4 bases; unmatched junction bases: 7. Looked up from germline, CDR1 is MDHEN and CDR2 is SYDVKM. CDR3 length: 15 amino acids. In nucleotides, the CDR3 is TGTGCCAGCAGTGCAGGGGGCCTTAGGGGAAACACCATATATTTT. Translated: CASSAGGLRGNTIYF.

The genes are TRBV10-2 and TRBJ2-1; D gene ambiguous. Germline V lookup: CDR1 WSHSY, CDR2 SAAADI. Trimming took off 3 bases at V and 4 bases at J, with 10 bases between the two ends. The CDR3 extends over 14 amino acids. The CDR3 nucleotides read TGCGCCAGCAGTGAAATCCCCCTTTACAATGAGCAGTTCTTC. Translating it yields CASSEIPLYNEQFF.

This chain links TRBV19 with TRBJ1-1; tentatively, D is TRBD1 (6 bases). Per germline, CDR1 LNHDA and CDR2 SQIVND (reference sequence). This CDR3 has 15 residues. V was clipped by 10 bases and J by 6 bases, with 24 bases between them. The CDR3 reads CATWDIWGLPSEAFF. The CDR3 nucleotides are TGTGCCACCTGGGACATATGGGGGTTACCTTCTGAAGCTTTCTTT.

Written as DNA, the CDR3 is TGTGCCAGCAGCCAAGATGAGCCGGGAGGAAATGAAAAACTGTTTTTT. The encoded protein is CASSQDEPGGNEKLFF. V and J are TRBV4-2 and TRBJ1-4, with no clear D. The CDR3 has 16 residues. Germline V gene lookup returns CDR1 LGHNA and CDR2 YNFKEQ. V gave up 0 bases and J gave up 5 bases, with 13 bases separating them.

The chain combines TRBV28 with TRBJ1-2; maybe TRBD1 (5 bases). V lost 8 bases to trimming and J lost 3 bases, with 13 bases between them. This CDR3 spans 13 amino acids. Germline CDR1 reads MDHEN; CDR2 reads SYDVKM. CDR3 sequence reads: CASGSGVDYGYTF. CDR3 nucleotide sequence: TGTGCCAGCGGATCGGGGGTCGACTATGGCTACACCTTC.

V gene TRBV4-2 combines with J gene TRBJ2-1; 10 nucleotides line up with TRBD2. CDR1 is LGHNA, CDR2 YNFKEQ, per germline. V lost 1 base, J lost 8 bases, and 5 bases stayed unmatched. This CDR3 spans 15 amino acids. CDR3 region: CASSQGGLAGDEQFF. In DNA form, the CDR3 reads TGTGCCAGCAGCCAAGGTGGGCTAGCGGGGGATGAGCAGTTCTTC.

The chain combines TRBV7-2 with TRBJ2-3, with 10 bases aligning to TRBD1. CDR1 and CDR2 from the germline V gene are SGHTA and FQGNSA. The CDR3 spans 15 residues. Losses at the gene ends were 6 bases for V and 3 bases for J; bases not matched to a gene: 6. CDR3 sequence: CASSSWDRGTDTQYF. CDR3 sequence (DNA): TGTGCCAGCAGTTCCTGGGACAGGGGAACAGATACGCAGTATTTT.

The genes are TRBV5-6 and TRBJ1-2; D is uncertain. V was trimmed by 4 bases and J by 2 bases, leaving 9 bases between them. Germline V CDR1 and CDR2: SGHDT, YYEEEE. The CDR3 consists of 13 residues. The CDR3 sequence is CASSGKRNYGYTF. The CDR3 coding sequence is TGTGCCAGCAGCGGAAAGAGGAACTATGGCTACACCTTC.

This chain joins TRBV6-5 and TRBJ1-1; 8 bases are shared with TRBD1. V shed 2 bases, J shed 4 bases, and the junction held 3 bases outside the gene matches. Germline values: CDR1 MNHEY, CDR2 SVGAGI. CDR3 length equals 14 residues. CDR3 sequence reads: CASSYQGASTEAFF. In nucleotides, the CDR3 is TGTGCCAGCAGTTACCAGGGGGCGAGCACTGAAGCTTTCTTT.

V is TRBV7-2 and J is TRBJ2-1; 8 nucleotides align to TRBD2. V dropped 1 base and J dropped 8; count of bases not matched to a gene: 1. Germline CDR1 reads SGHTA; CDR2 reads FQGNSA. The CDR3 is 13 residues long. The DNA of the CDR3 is TGTGCCAGCAGCTTAGGGACTAGCTATGAGCAGTTCTTC. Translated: CASSLGTSYEQFF.

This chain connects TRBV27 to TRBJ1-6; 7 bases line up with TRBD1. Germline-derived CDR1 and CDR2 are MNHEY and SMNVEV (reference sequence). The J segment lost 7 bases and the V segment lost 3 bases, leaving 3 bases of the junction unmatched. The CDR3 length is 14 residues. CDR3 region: CASSLGQYNSPLHF. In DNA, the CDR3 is TGTGCCAGCAGTTTGGGACAGTACAATTCACCCCTCCACTTT.